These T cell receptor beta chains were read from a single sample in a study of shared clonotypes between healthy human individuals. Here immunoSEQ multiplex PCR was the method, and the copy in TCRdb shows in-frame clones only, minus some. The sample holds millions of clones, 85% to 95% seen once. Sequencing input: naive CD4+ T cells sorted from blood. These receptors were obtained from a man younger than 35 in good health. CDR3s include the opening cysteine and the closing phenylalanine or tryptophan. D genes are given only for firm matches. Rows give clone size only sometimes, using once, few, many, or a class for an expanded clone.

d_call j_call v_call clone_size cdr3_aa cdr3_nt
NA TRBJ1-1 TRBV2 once CASSGRQINTEAFF TGTGCCAGCAGTGGGAGACAGATAAACACTGAAGCTTTCTTT
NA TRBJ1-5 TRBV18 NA CASSPPDASGNQPQHF TGTGCCAGCTCACCACCGGACGCCTCAGGGAATCAGCCCCAGCATTTT
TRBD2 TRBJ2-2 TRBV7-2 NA CASSPGLAGVTGELFF TGTGCCAGCAGCCCCGGACTAGCGGGAGTCACCGGGGAGCTGTTTTTT
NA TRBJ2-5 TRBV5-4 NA CASSFVRGQETQYF TGTGCCAGCAGCTTCGTCCGGGGGCAAGAGACCCAGTACTTC
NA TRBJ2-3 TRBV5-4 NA CASSLVADTQYF TGTGCCAGCAGCTTGGTTGCAGATACGCAGTATTTT
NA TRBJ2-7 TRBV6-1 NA CASPLGLNYYEQYF TGTGCCAGCCCTCTAGGACTCAACTACTACGAGCAGTACTTC
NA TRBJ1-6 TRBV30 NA CAWRQSRREISPLHF TGTGCCTGGAGACAGTCTCGCAGGGAGATTTCACCCCTCCACTTT
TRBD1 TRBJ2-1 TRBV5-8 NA CASSLADRGRDEQFF TGTGCCAGCAGCTTGGCCGACAGGGGAAGGGATGAGCAGTTCTTC
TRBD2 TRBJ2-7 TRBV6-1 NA CASIKLTAGAYEQYF TGTGCCAGCATCAAGTTAACGGCGGGAGCCTACGAGCAGTACTTC
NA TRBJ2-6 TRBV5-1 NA CASMGGPGANVLTF TGCGCCAGCATGGGGGGCCCTGGGGCCAACGTCCTGACTTTC
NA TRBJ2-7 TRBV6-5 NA CASSYSGLDAYEQYF TGTGCCAGCAGTTACTCTGGACTGGATGCCTACGAGCAGTACTTC
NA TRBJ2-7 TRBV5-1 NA CASSLAVGAYEQYF TGCGCCAGCAGCTTGGCCGTGGGGGCCTACGAGCAGTACTTC
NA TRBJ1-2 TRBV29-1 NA CSVDGEGGGSFNYGYTF TGCAGCGTTGATGGCGAGGGGGGAGGATCGTTTAACTATGGCTACACCTTC
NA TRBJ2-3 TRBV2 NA CASSRDSTDTQYF TGTGCCAGCAGTCGGGACAGCACAGATACGCAGTATTTT
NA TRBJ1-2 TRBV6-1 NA CASSEAAGAHYGYTF TGTGCCAGCAGTGAGGCTGCTGGGGCCCACTATGGCTACACCTTC
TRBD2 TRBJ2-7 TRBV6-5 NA CASSAGTKTTYEQYF TGTGCCAGCAGTGCCGGGACTAAAACGACCTACGAGCAGTACTTC
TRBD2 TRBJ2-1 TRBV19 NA CASATSGVSNEQFF TGTGCCAGCGCGACTAGCGGGGTTAGTAATGAGCAGTTCTTC
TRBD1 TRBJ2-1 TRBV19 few CASSADRDWANEQFF TGTGCCAGTAGTGCCGACAGGGATTGGGCCAATGAGCAGTTCTTC
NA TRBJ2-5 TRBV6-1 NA CASSDRVVSTQYF TGTGCCAGCAGTGATAGAGTAGTGTCGACCCAGTACTTC
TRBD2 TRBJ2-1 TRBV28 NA CASSSTILYMGGNNEQFF TGTGCCAGCAGTTCAACCATATTATATATGGGAGGGAACAATGAGCAGTTCTTC
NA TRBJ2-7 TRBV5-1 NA CASSLGFMGYEQYF TGCGCCAGCAGCTTAGGGTTCATGGGATACGAGCAGTACTTC
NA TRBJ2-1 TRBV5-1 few CASSLVSEGHGEQFF TGCGCCAGCAGCTTGGTGTCAGAAGGGCATGGTGAGCAGTTCTTC
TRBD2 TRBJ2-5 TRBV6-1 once CASRRGGPVETQYF TGTGCCAGCAGGCGCGGGGGGCCAGTGGAGACCCAGTACTTC